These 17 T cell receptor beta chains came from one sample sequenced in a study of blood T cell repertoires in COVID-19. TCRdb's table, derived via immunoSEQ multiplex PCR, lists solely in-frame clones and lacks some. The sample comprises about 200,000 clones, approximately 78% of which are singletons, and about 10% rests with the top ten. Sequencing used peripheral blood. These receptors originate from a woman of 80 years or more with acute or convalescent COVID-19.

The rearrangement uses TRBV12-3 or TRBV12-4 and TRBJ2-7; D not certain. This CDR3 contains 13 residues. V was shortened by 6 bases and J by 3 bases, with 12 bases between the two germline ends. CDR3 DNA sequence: TGTGCCAGCAGGGGCGACGGCTTCTACGAGCAGTACTTC. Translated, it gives CASRGDGFYEQYF.

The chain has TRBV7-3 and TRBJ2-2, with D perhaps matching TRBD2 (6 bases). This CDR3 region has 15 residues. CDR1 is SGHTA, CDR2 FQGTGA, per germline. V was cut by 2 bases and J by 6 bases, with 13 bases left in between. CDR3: CASSLGGREAGELFF. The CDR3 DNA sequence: TGTGCCAGCAGCTTAGGCGGCAGGGAGGCCGGGGAGCTGTTTTTT.

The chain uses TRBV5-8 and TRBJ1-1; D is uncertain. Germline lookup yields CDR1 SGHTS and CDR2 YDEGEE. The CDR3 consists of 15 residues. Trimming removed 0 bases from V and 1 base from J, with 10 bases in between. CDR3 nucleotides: TGTGCCAGCAGCTTGGAGGGAGGTGGGAACACTGAAGCTTTCTTT. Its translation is CASSLEGGGNTEAFF.

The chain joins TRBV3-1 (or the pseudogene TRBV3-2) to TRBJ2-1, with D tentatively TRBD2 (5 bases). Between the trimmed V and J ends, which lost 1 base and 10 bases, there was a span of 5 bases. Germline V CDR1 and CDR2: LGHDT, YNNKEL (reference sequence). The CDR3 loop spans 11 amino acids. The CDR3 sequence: CASSQGGEQFF. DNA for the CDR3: TGTGCCAGCAGCCAAGGAGGGGAGCAGTTCTTC.

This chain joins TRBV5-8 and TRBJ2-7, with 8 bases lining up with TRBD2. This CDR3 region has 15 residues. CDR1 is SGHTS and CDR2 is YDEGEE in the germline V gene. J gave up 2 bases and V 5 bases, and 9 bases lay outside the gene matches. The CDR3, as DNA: TGTGCCAGCAGGAGGGGTGCGGGAGGCCCCTACGAGCAGTACTTC. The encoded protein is CASRRGAGGPYEQYF.

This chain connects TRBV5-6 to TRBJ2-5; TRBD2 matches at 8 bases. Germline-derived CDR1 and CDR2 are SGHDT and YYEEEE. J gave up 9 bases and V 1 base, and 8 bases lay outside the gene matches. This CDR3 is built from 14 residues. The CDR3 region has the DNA TGTGCCAGCAGCTTGTCCGGGGCGGGGGGAGCCCAGTACTTC. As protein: CASSLSGAGGAQYF.

The CDR3 sequence is CASSYSRYEQYF. The CDR3 region has the DNA TGTGCCAGCAGTTACTCGAGGTACGAGCAGTACTTC. The chain couples TRBV6-5 to TRBJ2-7; D gene uncertain. V shed 0 bases and J shed 4 bases, with 4 bases lying between them. Per germline, CDR1 MNHEY and CDR2 SVGAGI. There are 12 residues in the CDR3.

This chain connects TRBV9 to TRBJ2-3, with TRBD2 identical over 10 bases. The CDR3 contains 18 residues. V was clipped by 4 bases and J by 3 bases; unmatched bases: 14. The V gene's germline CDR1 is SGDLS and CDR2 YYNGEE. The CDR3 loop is CASSLGFFSGGLTDTQYF. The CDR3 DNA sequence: TGTGCCAGCAGCCTAGGATTTTTTAGCGGGGGGTTAACAGATACGCAGTATTTT.

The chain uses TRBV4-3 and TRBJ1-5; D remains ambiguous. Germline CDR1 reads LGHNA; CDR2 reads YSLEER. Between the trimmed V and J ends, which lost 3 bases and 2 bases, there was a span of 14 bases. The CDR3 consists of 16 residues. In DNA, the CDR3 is TGCGCCAGCAGCCACGGTCTGAGTGTGGGCAATCAGCCCCAGCATTTT. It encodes CASSHGLSVGNQPQHF.

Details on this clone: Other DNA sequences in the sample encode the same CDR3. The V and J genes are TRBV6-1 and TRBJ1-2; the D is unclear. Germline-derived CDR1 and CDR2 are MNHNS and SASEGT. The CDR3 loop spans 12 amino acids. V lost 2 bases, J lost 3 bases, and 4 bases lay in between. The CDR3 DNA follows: TGTGCCAGCAGTGAACGGGACTATGGCTACACCTTC. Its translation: CASSERDYGYTF.

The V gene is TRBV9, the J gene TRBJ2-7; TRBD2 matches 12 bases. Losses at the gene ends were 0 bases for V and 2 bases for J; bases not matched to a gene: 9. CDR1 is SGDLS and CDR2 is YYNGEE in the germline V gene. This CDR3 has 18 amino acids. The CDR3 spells CASSVGASGGAPPYEQYF. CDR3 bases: TGTGCCAGCAGCGTAGGGGCTAGCGGGGGGGCGCCCCCCTACGAGCAGTACTTC.

The CDR3 is CASSASRGRYTEAFF. CDR3 coding DNA: TGTGCCAGTAGTGCCAGCAGGGGCCGTTACACTGAAGCTTTCTTT. V usage is TRBV19 and J usage is TRBJ1-1; tentatively, D is TRBD1 (6 bases). From germline, CDR1 is LNHDA and CDR2 SQIVND (reference sequence). The CDR3 extends over 15 amino acids. V was pared by 5 bases and J by 3 bases, with 16 bases between.

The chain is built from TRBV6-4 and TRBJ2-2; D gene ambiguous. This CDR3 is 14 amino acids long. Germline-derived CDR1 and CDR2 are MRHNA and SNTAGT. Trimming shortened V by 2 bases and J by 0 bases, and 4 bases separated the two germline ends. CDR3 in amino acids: CASSDETNTGELFF. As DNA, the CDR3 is TGTGCCAGCAGTGACGAGACGAACACCGGGGAGCTGTTTTTT.

CDR3 in DNA: TGTGCCAGCAGCCTGATCAGGGGTCAGCCCCAGCATTTT. Its protein is CASSLIRGQPQHF. V gene TRBV5-8 combines with J gene TRBJ1-5; perhaps TRBD1 as D (6 bases). The germline V and J ends were trimmed by 4 bases and 6 bases, with 11 bases remaining between them. The CDR3 covers 13 residues. From germline, CDR1 is SGHTS and CDR2 YDEGEE.

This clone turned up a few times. The CDR3 DNA reads TGCGCCAGCAGTTCGGAGATACGGGGAGATACGCAGTATTTT. It specifies CASSSEIRGDTQYF. This chain connects TRBV5-1 to TRBJ2-3; TRBD2 is a possible D gene (5 bases). The germline V gene encodes CDR1 SGHRS and CDR2 YFSETQ. The CDR3 covers 14 residues. V lost 5 bases and J lost 5, with 15 bases in between.

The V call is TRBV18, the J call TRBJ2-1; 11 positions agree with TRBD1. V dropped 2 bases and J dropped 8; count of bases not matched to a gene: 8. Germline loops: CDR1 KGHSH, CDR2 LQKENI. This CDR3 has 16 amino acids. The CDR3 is CASSPVGQGANDEQFF. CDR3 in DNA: TGTGCCAGCTCACCAGTAGGACAGGGGGCGAACGATGAGCAGTTCTTC.

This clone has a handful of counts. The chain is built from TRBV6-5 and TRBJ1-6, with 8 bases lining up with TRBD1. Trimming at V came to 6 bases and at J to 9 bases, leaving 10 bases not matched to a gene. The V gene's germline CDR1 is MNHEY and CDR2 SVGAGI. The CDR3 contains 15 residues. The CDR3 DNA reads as TGTGCCAGCAGGGATTATGGGACAGGTCTTTCACCCCTCCACTTT. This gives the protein CASRDYGTGLSPLHF.